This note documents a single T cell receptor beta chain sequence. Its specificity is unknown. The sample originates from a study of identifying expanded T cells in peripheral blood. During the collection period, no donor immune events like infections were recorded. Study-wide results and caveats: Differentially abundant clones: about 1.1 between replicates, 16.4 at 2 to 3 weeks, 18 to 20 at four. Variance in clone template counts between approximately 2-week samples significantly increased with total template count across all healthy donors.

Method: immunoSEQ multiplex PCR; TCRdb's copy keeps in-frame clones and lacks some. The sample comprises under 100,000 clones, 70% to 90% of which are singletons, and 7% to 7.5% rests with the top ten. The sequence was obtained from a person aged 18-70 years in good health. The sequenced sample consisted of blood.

DNA for the CDR3: TGCAGCGTTGCGGGACTAGCGGGAGCGCTAAACACCGGGGAGCTGTTTTTT. This sequence encodes CSVAGLAGALNTGELFF. V is TRBV29-1 and J is TRBJ2-2; 14 bases are shared with TRBD2. Germline values: CDR1 SQVTM, CDR2 ANQGSEA. The trim removed 4 bases at V and 2 bases at J, leaving 6 bases unmatched. The CDR3 sequence is 17 residues long.